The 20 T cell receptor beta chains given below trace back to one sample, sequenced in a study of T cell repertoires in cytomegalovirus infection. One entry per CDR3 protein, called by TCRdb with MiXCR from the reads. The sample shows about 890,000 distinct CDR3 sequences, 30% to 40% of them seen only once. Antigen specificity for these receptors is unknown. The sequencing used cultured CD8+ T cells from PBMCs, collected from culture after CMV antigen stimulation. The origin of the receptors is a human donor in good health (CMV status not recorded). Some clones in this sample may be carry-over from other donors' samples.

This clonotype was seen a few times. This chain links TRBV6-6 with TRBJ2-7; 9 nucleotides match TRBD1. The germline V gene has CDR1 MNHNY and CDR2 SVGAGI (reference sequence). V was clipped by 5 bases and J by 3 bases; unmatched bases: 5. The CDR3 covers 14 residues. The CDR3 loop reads CASSRQGVGYEQYV. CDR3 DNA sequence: TGTGCCAGCAGTCGACAGGGGGTCGGCTACGAGCAGTACGTC.

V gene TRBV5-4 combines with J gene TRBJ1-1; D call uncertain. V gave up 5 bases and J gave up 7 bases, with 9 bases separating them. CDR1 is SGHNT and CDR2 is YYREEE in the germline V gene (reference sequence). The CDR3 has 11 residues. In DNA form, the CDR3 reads TGTGCCAGCAGTAACTACGGTGAAGCTTTCTTT. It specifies CASSNYGEAFF.

CDR3 in amino acids: CASGLTTLTSGGPYEQYF. The CDR3 region has the DNA TGTGCTAGTGGTTTGACAACCTTGACTAGCGGGGGCCCCTACGAGCAGTACTTC. This sequence joins TRBV12-5 and TRBJ2-7, with 12 nucleotides matching TRBD2. The CDR3 is made up of 18 amino acids. Trimming cost V 2 bases and J 2 bases; bases outside gene matches: 10. Per germline, CDR1 LGHNT and CDR2 FRNRAP.

The DNA for the CDR3 is TGTGCCAGCAGTTTAAGAGGGTTAGGTCAGCCCCAGCATTTT. It yields the protein CASSLRGLGQPQHF. V is TRBV28 and J is TRBJ1-5; D unclear. This CDR3 has 14 amino acids. Trimming removed 2 bases at V and 6 bases at J, with 11 bases between. Germline V lookup: CDR1 MDHEN, CDR2 SYDVKM. Full variable domain (remainder filled in from reference TRBV28 and TRBJ1-5): DVKVTQSSRYLVKRTGEKVFLECVQDMDHENMFWYRQDPGLGLRLIYFSYDVKMKEKGDIPEGYSVSREKKERFSLILESASTNQTSMYLCASSLRGLGQPQHFGDGTRLSIL.

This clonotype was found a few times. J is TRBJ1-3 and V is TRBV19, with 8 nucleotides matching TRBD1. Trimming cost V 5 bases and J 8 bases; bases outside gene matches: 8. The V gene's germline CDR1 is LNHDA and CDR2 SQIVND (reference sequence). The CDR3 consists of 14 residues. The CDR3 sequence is CASSGRDRTDTIYF. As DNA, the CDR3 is TGTGCCAGTAGTGGCCGGGACAGGACGGACACCATATATTTT. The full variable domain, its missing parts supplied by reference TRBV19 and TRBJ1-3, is DGGITQSPKYLFRKEGQNVTLSCEQNLNHDAMYWYRQDPGQGLRLIYYSQIVNDFQKGDIAEGYSVSREKKESFPLTVTSAQKNPTAFYLCASSGRDRTDTIYFGEGSWLTVV.

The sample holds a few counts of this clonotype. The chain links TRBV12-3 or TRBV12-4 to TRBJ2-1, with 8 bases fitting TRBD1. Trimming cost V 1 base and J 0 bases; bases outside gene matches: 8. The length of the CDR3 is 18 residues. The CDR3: CASSLVGQGESSYNEQFF. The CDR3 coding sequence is TGTGCCAGCAGTTTAGTAGGACAGGGCGAAAGCTCCTACAATGAGCAGTTCTTC.

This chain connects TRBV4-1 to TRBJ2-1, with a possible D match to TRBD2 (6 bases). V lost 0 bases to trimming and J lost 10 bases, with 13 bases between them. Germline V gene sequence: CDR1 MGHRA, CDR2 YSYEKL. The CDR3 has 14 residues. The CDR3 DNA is TGCGCCAGCAGCCAAGATCGGCTAGCGCTAGAGCAGTTCTTC. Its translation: CASSQDRLALEQFF.

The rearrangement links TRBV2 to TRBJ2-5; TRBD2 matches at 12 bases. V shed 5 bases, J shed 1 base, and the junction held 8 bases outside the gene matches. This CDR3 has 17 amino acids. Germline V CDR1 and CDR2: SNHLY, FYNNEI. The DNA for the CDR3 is TGTGCCAGCAGTCCGACTAGCGGGGGCCCACCCCAAGAGACCCAGTACTTC. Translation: CASSPTSGGPPQETQYF.

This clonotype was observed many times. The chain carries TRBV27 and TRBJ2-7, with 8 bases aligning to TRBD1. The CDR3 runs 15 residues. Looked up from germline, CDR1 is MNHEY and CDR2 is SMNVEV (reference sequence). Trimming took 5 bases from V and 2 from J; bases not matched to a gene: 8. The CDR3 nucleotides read TGTGCCAGCAGTATCGGACAGGGACCGACCTACGAGCAGTACTTC. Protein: CASSIGQGPTYEQYF.

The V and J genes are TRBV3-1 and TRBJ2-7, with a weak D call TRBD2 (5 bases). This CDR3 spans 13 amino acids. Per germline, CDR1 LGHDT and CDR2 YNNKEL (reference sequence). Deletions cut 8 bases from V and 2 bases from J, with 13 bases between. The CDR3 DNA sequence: TGTGCCAGCTCTACTAGGGCCACCTACGAGCAGTACTTC. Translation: CASSTRATYEQYF.

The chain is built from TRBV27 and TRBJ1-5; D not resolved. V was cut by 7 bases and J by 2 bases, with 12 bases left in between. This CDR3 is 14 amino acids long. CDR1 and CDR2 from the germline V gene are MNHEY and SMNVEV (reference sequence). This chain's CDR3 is CASTAGFGNQPQHF. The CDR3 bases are TGTGCCAGCACAGCTGGGTTTGGCAATCAGCCCCAGCATTTT.

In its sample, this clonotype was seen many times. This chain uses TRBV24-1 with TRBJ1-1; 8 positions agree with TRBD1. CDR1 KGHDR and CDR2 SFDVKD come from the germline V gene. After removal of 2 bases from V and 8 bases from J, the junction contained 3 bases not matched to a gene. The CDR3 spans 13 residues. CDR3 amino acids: CATSDYRTGEAFF. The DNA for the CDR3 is TGTGCCACCAGTGATTATAGGACAGGGGAAGCTTTCTTT.

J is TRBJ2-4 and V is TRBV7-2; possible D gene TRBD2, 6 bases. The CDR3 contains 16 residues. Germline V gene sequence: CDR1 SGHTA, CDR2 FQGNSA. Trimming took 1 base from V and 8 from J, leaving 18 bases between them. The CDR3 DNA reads TGTGCCAGCAGCTTAGTTTGGGGGGAAGGTGGTCACATTCAGTACTTC. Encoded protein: CASSLVWGEGGHIQYF. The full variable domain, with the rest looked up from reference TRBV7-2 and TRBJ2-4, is GAGVSQSPSNKVTEKGKDVELRCDPISGHTALYWYRQSLGQGLEFLIYFQGNSAPDKSGLPSDRFSAERTGGSVSTLTIQRTQQEDSAVYLCASSLVWGEGGHIQYFGAGTRLSVL.

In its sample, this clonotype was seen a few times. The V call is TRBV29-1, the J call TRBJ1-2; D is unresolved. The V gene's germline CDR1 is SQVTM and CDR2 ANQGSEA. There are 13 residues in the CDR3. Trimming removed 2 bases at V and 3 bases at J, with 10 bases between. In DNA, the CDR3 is TGCAGCGTTGAAAATACGACTTACTATGGCTACACCTTC. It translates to CSVENTTYYGYTF.

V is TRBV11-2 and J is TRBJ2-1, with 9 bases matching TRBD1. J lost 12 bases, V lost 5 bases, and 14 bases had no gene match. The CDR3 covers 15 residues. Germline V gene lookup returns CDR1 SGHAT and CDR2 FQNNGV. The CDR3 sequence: CASSPGTGQGPRQFF. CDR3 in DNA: TGTGCCAGCAGCCCCGGGACAGGGCAGGGCCCACGGCAGTTCTTC. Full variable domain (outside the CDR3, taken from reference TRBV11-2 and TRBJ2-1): EAGVAQSPRYKIIEKRQSVAFWCNPISGHATLYWYQQILGQGPKLLIQFQNNGVVDDSQLPKDRFSAERLKGVDSTLKIQPAKLEDSAVYLCASSPGTGQGPRQFFGPGTRLTVL.

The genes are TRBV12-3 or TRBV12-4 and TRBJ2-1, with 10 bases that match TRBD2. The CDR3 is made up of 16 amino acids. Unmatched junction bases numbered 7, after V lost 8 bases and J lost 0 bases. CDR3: CASLAGGHLSYNEQFF. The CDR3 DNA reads TGTGCCAGCTTAGCGGGGGGCCATCTCTCCTACAATGAGCAGTTCTTC.

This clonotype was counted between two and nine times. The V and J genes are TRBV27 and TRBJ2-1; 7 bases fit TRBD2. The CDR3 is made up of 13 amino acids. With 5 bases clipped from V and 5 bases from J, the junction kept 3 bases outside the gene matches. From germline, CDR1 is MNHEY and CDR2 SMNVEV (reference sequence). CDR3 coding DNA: TGTGCCAGCAGTCCCGGGACTAACAATGAGCAGTTCTTC. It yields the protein CASSPGTNNEQFF.

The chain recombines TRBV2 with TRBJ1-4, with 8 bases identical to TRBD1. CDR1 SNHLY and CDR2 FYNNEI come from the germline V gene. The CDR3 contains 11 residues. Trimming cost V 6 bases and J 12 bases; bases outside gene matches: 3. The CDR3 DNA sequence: TGTGCCAGCAGGGGGACAGGTCAACTGTTTTTT. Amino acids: CASRGTGQLFF.

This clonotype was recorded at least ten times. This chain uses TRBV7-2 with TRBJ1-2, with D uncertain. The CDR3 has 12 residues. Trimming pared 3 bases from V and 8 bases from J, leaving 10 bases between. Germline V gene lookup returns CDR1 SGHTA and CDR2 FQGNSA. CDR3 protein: CASSFRPDGYTF. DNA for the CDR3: TGTGCCAGCAGCTTTAGACCGGACGGCTACACCTTC.

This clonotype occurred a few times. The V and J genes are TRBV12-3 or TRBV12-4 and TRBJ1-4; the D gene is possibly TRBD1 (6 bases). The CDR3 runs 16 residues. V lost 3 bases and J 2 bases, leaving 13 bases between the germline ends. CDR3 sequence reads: CASSFRGRLTNEKLFF. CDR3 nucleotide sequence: TGTGCCAGCAGTTTCCGGGGGCGTTTGACTAATGAAAAACTGTTTTTT.